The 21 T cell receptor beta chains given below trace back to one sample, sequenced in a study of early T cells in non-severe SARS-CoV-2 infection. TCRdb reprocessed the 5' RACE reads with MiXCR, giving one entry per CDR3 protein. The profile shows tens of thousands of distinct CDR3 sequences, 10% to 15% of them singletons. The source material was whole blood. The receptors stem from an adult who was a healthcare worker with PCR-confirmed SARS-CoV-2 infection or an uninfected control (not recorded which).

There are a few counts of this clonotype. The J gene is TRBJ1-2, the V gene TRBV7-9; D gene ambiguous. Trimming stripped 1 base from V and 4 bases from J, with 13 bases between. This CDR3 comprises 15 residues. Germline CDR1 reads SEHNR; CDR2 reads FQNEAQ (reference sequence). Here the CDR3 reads CASSLGRTRGYGYTF. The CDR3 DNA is TGTGCCAGCAGCTTAGGGAGGACCCGCGGCTATGGCTACACCTTC.

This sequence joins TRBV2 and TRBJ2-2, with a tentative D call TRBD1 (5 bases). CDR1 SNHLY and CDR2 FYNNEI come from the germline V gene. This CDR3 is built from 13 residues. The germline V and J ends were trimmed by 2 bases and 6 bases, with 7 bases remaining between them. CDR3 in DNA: TGTGCCAGCAGTGAAAGGGGTTCCGGGGAGCTGTTTTTT. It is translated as CASSERGSGELFF.

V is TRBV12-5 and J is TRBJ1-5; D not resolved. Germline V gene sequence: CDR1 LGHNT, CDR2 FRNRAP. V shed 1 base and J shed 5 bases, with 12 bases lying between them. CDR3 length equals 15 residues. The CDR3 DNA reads TGTGCTAGTGGTTTGGGCTACACTAGTTATCAGCCCCAGCATTTT. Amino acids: CASGLGYTSYQPQHF.

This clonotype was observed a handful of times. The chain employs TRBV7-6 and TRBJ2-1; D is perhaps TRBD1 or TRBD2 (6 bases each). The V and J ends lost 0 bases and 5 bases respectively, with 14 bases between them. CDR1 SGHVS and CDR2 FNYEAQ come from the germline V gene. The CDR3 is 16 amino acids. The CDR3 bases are TGTGCCAGCAGCTTAGCGGGGGGCGAGATGGACAATGAGCAGTTCTTC. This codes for CASSLAGGEMDNEQFF.

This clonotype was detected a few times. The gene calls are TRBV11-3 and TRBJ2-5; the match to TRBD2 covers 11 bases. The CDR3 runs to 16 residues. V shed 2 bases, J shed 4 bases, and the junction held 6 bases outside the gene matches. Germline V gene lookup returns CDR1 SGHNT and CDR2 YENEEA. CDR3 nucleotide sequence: TGTGCCAGCAGCTTAAATAGCGGGAGGGCCGGAGAGACCCAGTACTTC. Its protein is CASSLNSGRAGETQYF.

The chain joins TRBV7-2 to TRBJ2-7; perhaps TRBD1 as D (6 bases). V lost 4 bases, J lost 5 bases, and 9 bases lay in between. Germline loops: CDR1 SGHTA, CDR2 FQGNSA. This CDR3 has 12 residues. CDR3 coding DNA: TGTGCCAGCAGCTACAGGGTAGACGAGCAGTACTTC. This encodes CASSYRVDEQYF.

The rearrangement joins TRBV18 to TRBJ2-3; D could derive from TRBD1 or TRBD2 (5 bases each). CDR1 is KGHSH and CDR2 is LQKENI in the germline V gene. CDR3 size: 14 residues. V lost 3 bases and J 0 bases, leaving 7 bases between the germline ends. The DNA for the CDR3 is TGTGCCAGCTCACCTGGGACCAGCACAGATACGCAGTATTTT. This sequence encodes CASSPGTSTDTQYF.

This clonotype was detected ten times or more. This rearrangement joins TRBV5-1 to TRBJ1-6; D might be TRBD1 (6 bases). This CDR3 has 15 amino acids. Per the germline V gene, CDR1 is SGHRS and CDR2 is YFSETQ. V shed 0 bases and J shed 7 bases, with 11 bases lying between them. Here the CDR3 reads CASSLEGQQNSPLHF. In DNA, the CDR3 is TGCGCCAGCAGCTTGGAAGGACAGCAGAATTCACCCCTCCACTTT.

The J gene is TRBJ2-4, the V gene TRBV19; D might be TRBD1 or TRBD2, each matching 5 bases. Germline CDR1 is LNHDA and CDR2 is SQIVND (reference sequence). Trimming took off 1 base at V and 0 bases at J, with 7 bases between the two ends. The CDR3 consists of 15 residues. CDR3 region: CASSIGGKAKNIQYF. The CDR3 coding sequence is TGTGCCAGTAGTATAGGGGGGAAAGCCAAAAACATTCAGTACTTC.

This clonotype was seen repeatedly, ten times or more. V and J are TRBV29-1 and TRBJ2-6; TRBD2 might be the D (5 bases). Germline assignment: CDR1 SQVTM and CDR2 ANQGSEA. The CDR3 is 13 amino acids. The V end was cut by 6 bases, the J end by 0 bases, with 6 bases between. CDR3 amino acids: CSVGSSGANVLTF. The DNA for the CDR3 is TGCAGCGTGGGGAGCTCTGGGGCCAACGTCCTGACTTTC. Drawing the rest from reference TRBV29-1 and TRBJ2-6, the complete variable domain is SAVISQKPSRDICQRGTSLTIQCQVDSQVTMMFWYRQQPGQSLTLIATANQGSEATYESGFVIDKFPISRPNLTFSTLTVSNMSPEDSSIYLCSVGSSGANVLTFGAGSRLTVL.

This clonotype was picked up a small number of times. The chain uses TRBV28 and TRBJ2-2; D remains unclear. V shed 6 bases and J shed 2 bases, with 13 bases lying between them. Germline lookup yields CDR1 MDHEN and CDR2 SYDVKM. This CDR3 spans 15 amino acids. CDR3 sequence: CASRLWTENTGELFF. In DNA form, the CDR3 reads TGTGCCAGCAGGCTATGGACGGAAAACACCGGGGAGCTGTTTTTT.

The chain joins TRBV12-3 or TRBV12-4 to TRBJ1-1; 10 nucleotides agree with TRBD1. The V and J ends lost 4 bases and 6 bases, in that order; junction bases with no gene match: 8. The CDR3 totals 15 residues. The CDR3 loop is CASSSTTGGIAEAFF. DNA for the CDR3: TGTGCCAGCAGTTCGACGACAGGGGGCATCGCTGAAGCTTTCTTT.

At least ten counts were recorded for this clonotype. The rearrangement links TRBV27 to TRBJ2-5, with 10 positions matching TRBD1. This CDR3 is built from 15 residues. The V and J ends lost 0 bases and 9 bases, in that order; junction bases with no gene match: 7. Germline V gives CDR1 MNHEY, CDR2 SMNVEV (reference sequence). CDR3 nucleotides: TGTGCCAGCAGTTTATCCTTCGGACAGGGGGGGTCCCAGTACTTC. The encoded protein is CASSLSFGQGGSQYF.

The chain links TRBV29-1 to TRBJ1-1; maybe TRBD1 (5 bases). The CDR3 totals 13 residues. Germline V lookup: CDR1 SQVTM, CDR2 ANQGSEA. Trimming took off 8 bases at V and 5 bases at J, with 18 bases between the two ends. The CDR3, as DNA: TGCAGCACAACGCGGGGGAGCAAAACTGAAGCTTTCTTT. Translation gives CSTTRGSKTEAFF.

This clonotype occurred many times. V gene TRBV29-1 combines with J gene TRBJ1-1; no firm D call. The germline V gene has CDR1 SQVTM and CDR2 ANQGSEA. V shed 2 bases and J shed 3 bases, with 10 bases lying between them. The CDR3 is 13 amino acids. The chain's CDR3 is CSVERRMDTEAFF. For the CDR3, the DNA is TGCAGCGTTGAACGGAGGATGGACACTGAAGCTTTCTTT.

The CDR3 is CASSSTGPYGYTF. The CDR3 nucleotides read TGCGCCAGCAGCTCAACAGGGCCCTATGGCTACACCTTC. V gene TRBV5-1 combines with J gene TRBJ1-2; weak D call: TRBD1 (6 bases). CDR1 and CDR2 from the germline V gene are SGHRS and YFSETQ. The CDR3 runs 13 residues. The V gene lost 3 bases and the J gene lost 4 bases, with 10 bases spanning the gap. Based on the CDR3 plus reference TRBV5-1 and TRBJ1-2, the full variable domain is KAGVTQTPRYLIKTRGQQVTLSCSPISGHRSVSWYQQTPGQGLQFLFEYFSETQRNKGNFPGRFSGRQFSNSRSEMNVSTLELGDSALYLCASSSTGPYGYTFGSGTRLTVV.

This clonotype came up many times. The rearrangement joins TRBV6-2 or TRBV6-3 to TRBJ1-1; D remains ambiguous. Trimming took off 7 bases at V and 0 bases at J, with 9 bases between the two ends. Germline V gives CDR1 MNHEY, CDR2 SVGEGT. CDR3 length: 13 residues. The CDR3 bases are TGTGCCAGCAAGGCGGAGGTGAACACTGAAGCTTTCTTT. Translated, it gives CASKAEVNTEAFF.

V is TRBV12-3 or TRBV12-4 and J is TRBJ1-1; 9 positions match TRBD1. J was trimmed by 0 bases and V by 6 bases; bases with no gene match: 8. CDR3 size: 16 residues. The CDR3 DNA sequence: TGTGCCAGCAGACTGGACAGGGGATTAATGAACACTGAAGCTTTCTTT. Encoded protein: CASRLDRGLMNTEAFF.

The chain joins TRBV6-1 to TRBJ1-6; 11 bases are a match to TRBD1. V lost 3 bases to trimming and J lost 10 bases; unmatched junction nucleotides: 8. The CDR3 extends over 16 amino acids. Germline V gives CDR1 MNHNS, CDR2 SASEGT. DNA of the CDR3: TGTGCCAGCAGTGAGGGACAGGGGGTCCGTCAATCACCCCTCCACTTT. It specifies CASSEGQGVRQSPLHF.

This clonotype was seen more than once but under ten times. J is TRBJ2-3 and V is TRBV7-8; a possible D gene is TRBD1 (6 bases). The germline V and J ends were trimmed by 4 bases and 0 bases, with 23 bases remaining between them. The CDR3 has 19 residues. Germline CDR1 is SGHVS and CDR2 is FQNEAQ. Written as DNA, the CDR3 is TGTGCCAGCAGCTCCACGAAACTCAATATACAGGGTAGCACAGATACGCAGTATTTT. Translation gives CASSSTKLNIQGSTDTQYF.

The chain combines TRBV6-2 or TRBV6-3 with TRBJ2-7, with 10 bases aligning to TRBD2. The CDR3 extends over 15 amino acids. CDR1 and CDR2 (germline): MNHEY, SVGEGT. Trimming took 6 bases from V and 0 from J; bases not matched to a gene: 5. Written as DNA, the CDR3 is TGTGCCAGCAGGAACCTAGCGGGGGCCTCCTACGAGCAGTACTTC. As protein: CASRNLAGASYEQYF.